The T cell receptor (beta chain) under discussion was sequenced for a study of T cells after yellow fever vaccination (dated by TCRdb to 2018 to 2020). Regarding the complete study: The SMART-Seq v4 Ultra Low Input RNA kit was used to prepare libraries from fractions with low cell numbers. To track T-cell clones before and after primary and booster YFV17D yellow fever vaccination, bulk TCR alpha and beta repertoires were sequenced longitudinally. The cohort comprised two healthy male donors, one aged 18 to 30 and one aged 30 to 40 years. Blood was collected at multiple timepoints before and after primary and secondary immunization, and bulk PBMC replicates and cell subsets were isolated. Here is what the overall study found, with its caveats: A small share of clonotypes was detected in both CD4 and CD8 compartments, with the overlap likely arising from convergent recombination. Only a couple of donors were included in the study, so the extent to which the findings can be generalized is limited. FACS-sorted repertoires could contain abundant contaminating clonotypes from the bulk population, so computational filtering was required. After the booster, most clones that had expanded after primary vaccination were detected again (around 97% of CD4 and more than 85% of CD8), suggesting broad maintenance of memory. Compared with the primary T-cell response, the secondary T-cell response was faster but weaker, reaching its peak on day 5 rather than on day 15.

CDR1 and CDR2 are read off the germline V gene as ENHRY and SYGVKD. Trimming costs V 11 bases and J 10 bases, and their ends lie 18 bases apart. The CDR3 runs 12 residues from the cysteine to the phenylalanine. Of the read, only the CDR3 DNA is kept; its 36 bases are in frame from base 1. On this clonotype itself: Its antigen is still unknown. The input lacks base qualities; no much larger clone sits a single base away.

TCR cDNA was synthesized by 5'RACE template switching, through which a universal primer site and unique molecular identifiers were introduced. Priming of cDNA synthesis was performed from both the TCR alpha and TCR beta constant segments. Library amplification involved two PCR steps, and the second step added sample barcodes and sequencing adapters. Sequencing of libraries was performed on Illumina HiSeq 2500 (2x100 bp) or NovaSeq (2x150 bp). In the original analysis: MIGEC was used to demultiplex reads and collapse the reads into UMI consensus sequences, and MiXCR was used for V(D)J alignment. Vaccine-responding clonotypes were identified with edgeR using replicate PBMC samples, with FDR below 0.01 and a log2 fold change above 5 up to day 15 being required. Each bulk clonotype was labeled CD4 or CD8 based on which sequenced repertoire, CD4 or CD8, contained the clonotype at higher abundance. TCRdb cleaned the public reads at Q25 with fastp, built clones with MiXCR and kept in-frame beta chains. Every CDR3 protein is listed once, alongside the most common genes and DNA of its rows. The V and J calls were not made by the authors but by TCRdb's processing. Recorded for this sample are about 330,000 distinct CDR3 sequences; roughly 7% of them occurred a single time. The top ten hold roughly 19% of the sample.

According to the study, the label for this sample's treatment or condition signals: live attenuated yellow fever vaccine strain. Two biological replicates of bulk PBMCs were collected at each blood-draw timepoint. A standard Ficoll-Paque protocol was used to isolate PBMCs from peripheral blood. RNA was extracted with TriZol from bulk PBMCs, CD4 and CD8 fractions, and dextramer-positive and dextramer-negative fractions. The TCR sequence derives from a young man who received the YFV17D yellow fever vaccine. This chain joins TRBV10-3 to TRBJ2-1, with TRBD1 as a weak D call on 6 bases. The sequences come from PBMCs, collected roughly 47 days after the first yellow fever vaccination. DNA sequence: TGTGCCGTTCGTTTGGGGGCAGGGGAGCAGTTCTTC. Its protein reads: CAVRLGAGEQFF.